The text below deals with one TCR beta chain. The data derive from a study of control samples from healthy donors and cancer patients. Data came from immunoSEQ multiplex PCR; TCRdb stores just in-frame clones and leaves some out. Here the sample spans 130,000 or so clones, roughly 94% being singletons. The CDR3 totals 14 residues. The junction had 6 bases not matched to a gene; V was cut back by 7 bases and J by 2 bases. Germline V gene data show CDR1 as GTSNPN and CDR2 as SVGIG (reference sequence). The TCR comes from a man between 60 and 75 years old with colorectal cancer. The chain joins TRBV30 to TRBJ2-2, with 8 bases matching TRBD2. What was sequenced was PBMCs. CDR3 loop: CASGGGFNTGELFF. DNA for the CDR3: TGTGCCTCCGGCGGGGGGTTCAACACCGGGGAGCTGTTTTTT. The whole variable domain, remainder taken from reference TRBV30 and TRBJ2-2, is SQTIHQWPATLVQPVGSPLSLECTVEGTSNPNLYWYRQAAGRGLQLLFYSVGIGQISSEVPQNLSASRPQDRQFILSSKKLLLSDSGFYLCASGGGFNTGELFFGEGSRLTVL.